Listed here are 17 T cell receptor beta chains from one sample, sequenced in a study of beta chain features in type 1 diabetes. Points from the study as a whole: Type 1 diabetes patients showed a moderate but significant shortening of TCRB CDR3s in all four CD4+ subsets.

Isolated RNA was reverse transcribed in full, so expressed TCRB transcripts were sequenced. Using immunoSEQ multiplex PCR, the repertoire was profiled, and TCRdb retains in-frame clones only, with some absent. This sample carries roughly 150,000 clones, 10% of them seen once, and the ten largest clones take approximately 0.46%. These receptors are not linked to any known antigen. Source material: central memory CD4+ T cells from blood. The receptor source for this set is a man younger than 40 with type 1 diabetes.

The chain has TRBV5-1 and TRBJ2-1; D gene unclear. Germline CDR1 is SGHRS and CDR2 is YFSETQ. This CDR3 region has 13 residues. V lost 0 bases and J 5 bases, leaving 6 bases between the germline ends. The CDR3 here is CASSLGANNEQFF. In nucleotides, the CDR3 is TGCGCCAGCAGCTTGGGGGCGAACAATGAGCAGTTCTTC.

This clone was picked up a small number of times. CDR3 in amino acids: CSARRPPGYTF. For the CDR3, the DNA is TGCAGTGCTAGGCGCCCCCCAGGCTACACCTTC. This chain links TRBV20-1 with TRBJ1-2; D unresolved. Germline-derived CDR1 and CDR2 are DFQATT and SNEGSKA (reference sequence). This CDR3 contains 11 residues. Deletions cut 3 bases from V and 8 bases from J, with 10 bases between.

This clone came up a few times. V gene TRBV10-3 combines with J gene TRBJ2-1; 12 bases map to TRBD2. This CDR3 contains 15 residues. The V segment lost 10 bases and the J segment 4 bases; nucleotides outside the gene matches: 8. In germline, CDR1 is ENHRY, CDR2 SYGVKD. The CDR3 DNA reads TGTGCCACCGCTAGTCTAGCGGGAGGGTACAATGAGCAGTTCTTC. Translating gives CATASLAGGYNEQFF.

In its sample, this clone was seen a few times. The chain combines TRBV6-6 with TRBJ2-7; a weak D match, TRBD1 (5 bases). Germline loops: CDR1 MNHNY, CDR2 SVGAGI (reference sequence). Trimming removed 6 bases at V and 3 bases at J, with 9 bases between. The CDR3 length is 12 residues. CDR3 coding DNA: TGTGCCAGCAGCAATCAGGGCTACGAGCAGTACTTC. Its protein product is CASSNQGYEQYF.

The table lists this clone with a few counts. V and J are TRBV9 and TRBJ2-2, with 7 nucleotides matching TRBD1. The ends lost 0 bases at V and 3 bases at J; junction bases unmatched: 5. The CDR3 is 16 amino acids. Germline CDR1 and CDR2: SGDLS and YYNGEE. The CDR3 protein is CASSVVIGQDTGELFF. For the CDR3, the DNA is TGTGCCAGCAGCGTAGTCATAGGACAGGACACCGGGGAGCTGTTTTTT.

The rearrangement links TRBV27 to TRBJ2-7, with a weak D call TRBD1 (6 bases). Trimming stripped 3 bases from V and 6 bases from J, with 12 bases between. Germline V gene data show CDR1 as MNHEY and CDR2 as SMNVEV (reference sequence). CDR3 length equals 13 residues. Here the CDR3 reads CASSFRDIGEQYF. CDR3 DNA sequence: TGTGCCAGCAGTTTCCGGGACATCGGCGAGCAGTACTTC.

This clone was counted between two and nine times. The chain recombines TRBV7-8 with TRBJ2-1; no clear D gene. Deletions cut 1 base from V and 6 bases from J, with 7 bases between. The CDR3 has 13 amino acids. CDR1 is SGHVS and CDR2 is FQNEAQ in the germline V gene. Written as DNA, the CDR3 is TGTGCCAGCAGCTTAGGGTACAGCAATGAGCAGTTCTTC. It codes for CASSLGYSNEQFF.

The table lists this clone with a few counts. The chain employs TRBV2 and TRBJ2-3, with D possibly TRBD1 on 7 matching bases. The germline V gene has CDR1 SNHLY and CDR2 FYNNEI. This CDR3 is built from 16 residues. V lost 4 bases and J 1 base, leaving 15 bases between the germline ends. The DNA for the CDR3 is TGTGCCAGCAGTGTGAGGCAGGGGGGAGGCACAGATACGCAGTATTTT. It translates to CASSVRQGGGTDTQYF.

This rearrangement joins TRBV30 to TRBJ2-5; a possible D gene is TRBD2 (5 bases). Trimming shortened V by 2 bases and J by 5 bases, and 9 bases separated the two germline ends. The length of the CDR3 is 12 residues. Germline CDR1 GTSNPN, CDR2 SVGIG (reference sequence). This CDR3 reads CAWSRLRETQYF. The CDR3 bases are TGTGCCTGGAGTAGACTAAGGGAGACCCAGTACTTC.

This clone was seen many times. V usage is TRBV5-1 and J usage is TRBJ1-1; no reliable D call. Germline CDR1 and CDR2: SGHRS and YFSETQ. The ends were cut back, 5 bases at V and 0 bases at J, with 11 bases in the middle. The CDR3 is made up of 14 amino acids. In DNA, the CDR3 is TGCGCCAGCAGTGATAGTTTGATGAACACTGAAGCTTTCTTT. Amino acids: CASSDSLMNTEAFF.

This chain's CDR3 is CASSLKLGRADTQYF. The CDR3 bases are TGTGCCAGCAGTTTAAAGTTGGGGAGGGCAGATACGCAGTATTTT. This chain links TRBV28 with TRBJ2-3, with 7 bases matching TRBD2. Germline trimming cut 2 bases from V and 4 bases from J; bases unmatched to any gene: 6. The CDR3 covers 15 residues. In germline, CDR1 is MDHEN, CDR2 SYDVKM.

This clone was counted between two and nine times. The CDR3 loop is CASSLDSSGREADTQYF. As DNA, the CDR3 is TGTGCCAGCAGCTTAGATTCCAGCGGGAGGGAAGCAGATACGCAGTATTTT. The chain is built from TRBV11-2 and TRBJ2-3; 10 bases are a match to TRBD2. The CDR3 extends over 17 amino acids. Germline values: CDR1 SGHAT, CDR2 FQNNGV. The V segment lost 0 bases and the J segment 4 bases; nucleotides outside the gene matches: 7.

Only a few counts were recorded for this clone. The rearrangement joins TRBV20-1 to TRBJ2-7; 8 nucleotides line up with TRBD2. The CDR3 has 11 residues. Looked up from germline, CDR1 is DFQATT and CDR2 is SNEGSKA (reference sequence). V shed 2 bases, J shed 7 bases, and the junction held 1 base outside the gene matches. The CDR3 spells CSARPGGEQYF. DNA for the CDR3: TGCAGTGCTAGACCGGGAGGGGAGCAGTACTTC.

This clone was seen a few times. This chain joins TRBV5-1 and TRBJ2-1; TRBD2 agrees at 7 bases. The CDR3 consists of 13 residues. Germline assignment: CDR1 SGHRS and CDR2 YFSETQ. V gave up 4 bases and J gave up 6 bases; unmatched junction bases: 4. The CDR3 loop is CASSVTSVNEQFF. CDR3 bases: TGCGCCAGCAGCGTCACTAGCGTCAATGAGCAGTTCTTC.

This clone was observed a few times. The chain combines TRBV9 with TRBJ2-1, with D perhaps matching TRBD1 (5 bases). The CDR3 covers 15 residues. The V end lost 0 bases, the J end lost 4 bases, and 11 bases lay between the germline ends. The germline gives CDR1 SGDLS, CDR2 YYNGEE. The CDR3: CASSVEGLTYNEQFF. The CDR3, as DNA: TGTGCCAGCAGCGTAGAGGGGTTAACTTACAATGAGCAGTTCTTC.

This clone was counted a few times. The chain joins TRBV20-1 to TRBJ1-2; D not resolved. Per germline, CDR1 DFQATT and CDR2 SNEGSKA (reference sequence). This CDR3 region has 11 residues. V lost 6 bases and J lost 4, with 9 bases in between. CDR3 sequence reads: CSAASSYGYTF. The DNA of the CDR3 is TGCAGTGCGGCCTCCAGCTATGGCTACACCTTC.

V and J are TRBV18 and TRBJ2-7; 11 nucleotides agree with TRBD2. The CDR3 loop spans 16 amino acids. Per the germline V gene, CDR1 is KGHSH and CDR2 is LQKENI. The junction had 7 bases not matched to a gene; V was cut back by 3 bases and J by 3 bases. CDR3 coding DNA: TGTGCCAGCTCACCGAGCCTAGCGGGAGGATTCTACGAGCAGTACTTC. This encodes CASSPSLAGGFYEQYF.